This T cell receptor (beta chain) was found in a study of cytotoxic CD8 clonotypes in ibrutinib-treated CLL. General study findings and limits: Clonality climbed at ibrutinib response, then dropped toward baseline at progression. Public clonotypes were seen rarely and were contracted or stable on treatment. The times at which samples were taken varied between sustained-remission and progressing patients. Age-matched healthy donor levels were exceeded by baseline clonality, which tracked circulating CD8+ T-cell counts.

On this clone itself: Its antigen is unknown.

Libraries were prepared by immunoSEQ multiplex PCR; TCRdb keeps only in-frame clonotypes and omits some of them. The table shows about 140,000 clones, with 75% to 85% occurring only once. Trimming removed 3 bases at V and 1 base at J, with 8 bases between. This CDR3 comprises 14 residues. Germline-derived CDR1 and CDR2 are SGHTS and YDEGEE. The receptor comes from a human donor with chronic lymphocytic leukemia. The specimen comprised PBMCs, sampled after 36 months of ibrutinib treatment. The V gene is TRBV5-8, the J gene TRBJ1-5; D gene uncertain. As DNA, the CDR3 is TGTGCCAGCAGCTCTGGACCAAGCAATCAGCCCCAGCATTTT. Its protein is CASSSGPSNQPQHF.